Presented here are 10 T cell receptor beta chains from one specimen sequenced in a study of identifying expanded T cells in peripheral blood (dated by TCRdb to about 2019). Library method: the immunoSEQ multiplex PCR assay. TCRdb provides this immuneACCESS table in a form limited to in-frame rearrangements. Some clones are lacking; in checked studies, under half of them reflect an unresolved V gene, and why the rest are absent is not known. For this sample there are about 91,000 clones; around 88% appear just once. The ten most abundant clones make up roughly 4% of the sample. The sample was blood. These receptors were taken from a person aged 18-69 years in good health.

The CDR3 DNA is TGTGCCAGCAGCTTCCCGGGGAACACTGAAGCTTTCTTT. It codes for CASSFPGNTEAFF. This chain links TRBV5-6 with TRBJ1-1; D not certain. The CDR3 has 13 amino acids. Germline lookup yields CDR1 SGHDT and CDR2 YYEEEE. The V end lost 2 bases, the J end lost 1 base, and 6 bases lay between the germline ends.

The rearrangement links TRBV9 to TRBJ2-7; TRBD2 aligns across 13 bases. The CDR3 sequence is 15 residues long. Germline V CDR1 and CDR2: SGDLS, YYNGEE. With 4 bases clipped from V and 5 bases from J, the junction kept 6 bases outside the gene matches. The CDR3 is CASSPGLAGEDEQYF. In nucleotides, the CDR3 is TGTGCCAGCAGCCCCGGACTAGCGGGAGAGGACGAGCAGTACTTC.

This clone was seen only a few times. The gene calls are TRBV10-1 and TRBJ2-1; 9 bases line up with TRBD1. Trimming took 4 bases from V and 6 from J; bases not matched to a gene: 10. This CDR3 is built from 16 residues. CDR1 is WNHNN and CDR2 is SYGVQD in the germline V gene (reference sequence). The CDR3 sequence is CASSGSGTGSVNEQFF. CDR3 DNA sequence: TGCGCCAGCAGTGGCTCCGGGACAGGGTCGGTCAATGAGCAGTTCTTC.

The V gene is TRBV5-4, the J gene TRBJ1-6; 9 nucleotides align to TRBD1. Per the germline V gene, CDR1 is SGHNT and CDR2 is YYREEE (reference sequence). The CDR3 has 14 residues. Germline trimming cut 4 bases from V and 13 bases from J; bases unmatched to any gene: 9. The CDR3 DNA is TGTGCCAGCAGCACTGGACAGGGGTCCCCCCCCCTCCACTTT. It yields the protein CASSTGQGSPPLHF.

J is TRBJ2-3 and V is TRBV6-4; D unresolved. The CDR3 consists of 16 residues. With 0 bases removed from V and 0 bases from J, the gap between germline ends came to 10 bases. Per germline, CDR1 MRHNA and CDR2 SNTAGT. CDR3 nucleotide sequence: TGTGCCAGCAGTGACTCGAGTCTCGGTAGCACAGATACGCAGTATTTT. Its translation: CASSDSSLGSTDTQYF.

Regarding this clone: The same CDR3 arises from other DNA sequences in this sample as well. The chain couples TRBV9 to TRBJ2-6; no clear D. Trimming cost V 2 bases and J 0 bases, with 0 bases left between them. The CDR3 is 13 amino acids. Germline V lookup: CDR1 SGDLS, CDR2 YYNGEE. The CDR3, as DNA: TGTGCCAGCAGCGTCTCTGGGGCCAACGTCCTGACTTTC. The encoded protein is CASSVSGANVLTF.

The CDR3 DNA reads as TGTGCCACCAGGCTAGGGGGCGACTATGGCTACACCTTC. Its translation is CATRLGGDYGYTF. The V call is TRBV28, the J call TRBJ1-2, with 7 bases matching TRBD1. Germline CDR1 MDHEN, CDR2 SYDVKM. CDR3 length equals 13 residues. J was trimmed by 3 bases and V by 10 bases; bases with no gene match: 8.

J is TRBJ2-7 and V is TRBV4-2; TRBD2 matches 7 bases. With 7 bases clipped from V and 5 bases from J, the junction kept 17 bases outside the gene matches. CDR3 length: 16 residues. The germline V gene has CDR1 LGHNA and CDR2 YNFKEQ. Here the CDR3 reads CASILVWEGGPNEQYF. CDR3 DNA sequence: TGTGCCAGCATCCTCGTCTGGGAGGGAGGGCCTAACGAGCAGTACTTC.

A word on this clone: A read error may account for a junction end that differs from germline. The CDR3 loop is CASSYSMDRVDLF. The CDR3 nucleotides are TGTGCCAGCAGTTACTCGATGGACAGGGTGGACCTCTTC. The J gene is TRBJ1-2, the V gene TRBV6-4, with 8 bases that match TRBD1. Germline CDR1 MRHNA, CDR2 SNTAGT. The CDR3 has 13 residues.

This clone occurred once. The J gene is TRBJ2-1, the V gene TRBV19, with 10 bases matching TRBD1. Germline trimming cut 2 bases from V and 7 bases from J; bases unmatched to any gene: 5. CDR1 is LNHDA and CDR2 is SQIVND in the germline V gene (reference sequence). There are 15 residues in the CDR3. The CDR3 bases are TGTGCCAGTAGTATATCCGGGACAGGGGAAAATGAGCAGTTCTTC. Protein: CASSISGTGENEQFF.